Sequencing of this T cell receptor (beta chain) was carried out in a study of regulatory T cells in long-lasting Graves disease. Time point denoted: newly diagnosed GD, antithyroid drugs for less than 3 months. Generation of the TCR library employed RNA extracted from PBMCs. With regard to this clonotype: Its antigen is as yet unknown.

Construction of the TCR beta libraries employed iRepertoire HTBI primers in conjunction with Arm-PCR of CDR3 regions. One entry per CDR3 protein results from TCRdb running MiXCR on the multiplex PCR reads. The sample records approximately 390,000 distinct CDR3 sequences, around 16% being singletons. General study points: Preferential use of TRBV28, TRBJ1-2 and TRBJ2-5 was seen in persistent disease. Among the persistent patients, some 2,900 public clonotypes were shared, more than the 950 to 1,000 shared among new patients.

CDR3 length equals 14 residues. Germline V gives CDR1 SGHTA, CDR2 FQGTGA. V lost 0 bases and J lost 6; bases outside the gene matches: 0. This sample was also put to use in a study of T cells in Graves' hyperthyroidism and ophthalmopathy. That source notes: A first-round RT-PCR of the TCR CDR3 used the HTBI primer set.

The sample was peripheral blood mononuclear cells (PBMCs), taken at new diagnosis, from a patient treated with antithyroid drugs. The chain carries TRBV7-3 and TRBJ2-1; TRBD2 aligns across 9 bases. This TCR derives from a woman aged 18-35 years with Graves disease. The CDR3 reads CASSLTTSGNEQFF. The CDR3 bases are TGTGCCAGCAGCTTAACGACTAGCGGCAATGAGCAGTTCTTC.